This paragraph reports one T cell receptor (beta chain). The antigen it recognizes is unknown. Base-call qualities are not available, and no considerably larger clone is one nucleotide away. Per the publication, the treatment or condition label means: allogeneic hematopoietic cell transplantation with graft depleted of TCRalphabeta T cells and CD19 B cells. TCRalphabeta/CD19-depleted allogeneic hematopoietic cell grafts were given to the transplant recipients, all of whom were children. This record belongs to a study of T-cell reconstitution after alpha-beta-depleted transplantation in children listed by TCRdb under 2016. About the investigation overall: Using TCR repertoire profiling, the study quantitatively followed how T-cell immune reconstitution unfolded in children after TCRalphabeta/CD19-depleted allogeneic hematopoietic cell transplantation.

What the research found in general, with its limitations: The apparently early recovery of alphabetaT-cell counts about two months after transplant reportedly depended on only several hundred rapidly expanded clones that came from non-depleted graft cells. The frequencies of hyperexpanded clones fell over the following months, and after one year, T-cell counts and TCRbeta diversity were mostly attributed to newly produced T cells. The high TCRbeta diversity at day 60 in some patients was ascribed to recipient T cells and intrathymic progenitors that had survived conditioning.

The CDR3 contains 14 residues, cysteine and phenylalanine counted. The DNA shown is the 42-base CDR3, in frame from base 1. CDR1 and CDR2 were assigned from the germline V gene as SGHRS and YFSETQ. Trimming removed 0 bases from V and 5 bases from J, leaving 12 bases between the germline ends. Library generation was performed with PCR. The run used an Illumina HiSeq 2500. To normalize quantification of the TCRbeta repertoire, the TCR libraries were built with molecular barcoding that relied on unique molecular identifiers. TCRdb passed the public sequencing reads through fastp at Q25 and MiXCR, retaining productive beta sequences. Duplicate CDR3 protein sequences are folded into a single record with the most common DNA and genes. For this sample there are about 580,000 distinct CDR3 sequences; more than 20% appear just once. The top ten hold 30% to 40% of the sample.

The sample here was PBMCs, taken before TCRalphabeta/CD19-depleted stem cell transplant. This receptor was obtained from a boy younger than two with Wiskott-Aldrich syndrome, due to receive a stem cell transplant. The rearrangement joined TRBV5-1 to TRBJ2-7, with the D gene uncertain. The CDR3 here reads CASSLVRGVHEQYF. The DNA sequence is given as TGCGCCAGCAGCTTGGTACGTGGCGTCCACGAGCAGTACTTC.